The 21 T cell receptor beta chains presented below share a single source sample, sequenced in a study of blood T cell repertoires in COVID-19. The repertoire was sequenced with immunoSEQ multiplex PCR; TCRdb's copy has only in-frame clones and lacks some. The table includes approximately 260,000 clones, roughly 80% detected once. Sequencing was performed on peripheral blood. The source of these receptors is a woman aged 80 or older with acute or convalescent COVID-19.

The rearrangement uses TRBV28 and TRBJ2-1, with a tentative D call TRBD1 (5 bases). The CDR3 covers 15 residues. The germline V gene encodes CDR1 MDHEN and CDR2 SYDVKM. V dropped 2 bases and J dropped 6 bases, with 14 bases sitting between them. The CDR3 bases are TGTGCCAGCAGTTTAAGTGGGGCGGCATTCAATGAGCAGTTCTTC. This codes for CASSLSGAAFNEQFF.

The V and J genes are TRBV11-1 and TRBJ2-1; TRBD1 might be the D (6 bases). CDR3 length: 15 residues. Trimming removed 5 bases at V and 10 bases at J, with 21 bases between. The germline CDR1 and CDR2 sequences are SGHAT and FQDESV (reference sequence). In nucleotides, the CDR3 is TGTGCCAGCAGCACCTCAGGGGCAGTCTCCAGGGAGCAGTTCTTC. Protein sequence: CASSTSGAVSREQFF.

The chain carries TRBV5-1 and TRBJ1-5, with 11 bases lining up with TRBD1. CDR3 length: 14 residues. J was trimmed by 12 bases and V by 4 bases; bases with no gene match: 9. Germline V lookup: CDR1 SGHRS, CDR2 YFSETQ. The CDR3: CASSPVPGQGVQHF. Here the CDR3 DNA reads TGCGCCAGCAGCCCGGTCCCGGGACAGGGGGTCCAGCATTTT.

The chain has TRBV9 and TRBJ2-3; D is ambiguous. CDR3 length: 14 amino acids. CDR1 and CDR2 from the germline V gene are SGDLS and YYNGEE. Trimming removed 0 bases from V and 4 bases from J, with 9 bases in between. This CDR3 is CASSVAPQSDTQYF. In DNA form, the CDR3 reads TGTGCCAGCAGCGTAGCCCCACAGTCAGATACGCAGTATTTT.

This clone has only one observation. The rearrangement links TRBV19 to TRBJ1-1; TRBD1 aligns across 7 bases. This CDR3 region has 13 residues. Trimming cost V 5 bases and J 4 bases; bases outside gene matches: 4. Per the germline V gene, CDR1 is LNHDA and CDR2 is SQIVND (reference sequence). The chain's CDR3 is CASSWAGGTEAFF. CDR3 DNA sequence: TGTGCCAGTAGTTGGGCAGGGGGCACTGAAGCTTTCTTT.

CDR3 loop: CASSLEGQTYNEQFF. Written as DNA, the CDR3 is TGCGCCAGCAGCTTGGAGGGACAGACCTACAATGAGCAGTTCTTC. V is TRBV5-1 and J is TRBJ2-1; 7 bases agree with TRBD1. After removal of 0 bases from V and 2 bases from J, the junction contained 2 bases not matched to a gene. The germline CDR1 and CDR2 sequences are SGHRS and YFSETQ. The CDR3 extends over 15 amino acids.

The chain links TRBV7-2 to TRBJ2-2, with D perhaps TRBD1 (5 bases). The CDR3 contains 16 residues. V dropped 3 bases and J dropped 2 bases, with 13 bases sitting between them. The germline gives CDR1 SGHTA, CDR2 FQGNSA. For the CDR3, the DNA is TGTGCCAGCAGCTTCTCATATGACAGCAACACCGGGGAGCTGTTTTTT. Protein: CASSFSYDSNTGELFF. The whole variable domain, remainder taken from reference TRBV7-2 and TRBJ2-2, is GAGVSQSPSNKVTEKGKDVELRCDPISGHTALYWYRQSLGQGLEFLIYFQGNSAPDKSGLPSDRFSAERTGGSVSTLTIQRTQQEDSAVYLCASSFSYDSNTGELFFGEGSRLTVL.

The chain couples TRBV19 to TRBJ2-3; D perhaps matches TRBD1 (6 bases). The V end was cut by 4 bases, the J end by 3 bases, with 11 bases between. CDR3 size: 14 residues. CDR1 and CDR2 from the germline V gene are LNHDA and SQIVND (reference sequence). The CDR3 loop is CASSTQQGTDTQYF. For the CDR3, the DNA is TGTGCCAGTAGTACACAACAGGGTACAGATACGCAGTATTTT.

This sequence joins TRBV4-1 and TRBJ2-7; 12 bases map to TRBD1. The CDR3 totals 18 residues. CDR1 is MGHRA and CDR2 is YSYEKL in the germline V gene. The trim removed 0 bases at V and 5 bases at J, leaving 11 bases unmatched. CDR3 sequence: CASSQDPTGTGGTDEQYF. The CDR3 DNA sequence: TGCGCCAGCAGCCAAGACCCTACTGGGACAGGGGGCACCGACGAGCAGTACTTC.

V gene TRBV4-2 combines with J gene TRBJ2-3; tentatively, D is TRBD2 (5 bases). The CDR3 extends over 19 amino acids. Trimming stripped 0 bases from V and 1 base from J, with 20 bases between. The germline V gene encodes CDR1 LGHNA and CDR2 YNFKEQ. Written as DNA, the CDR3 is TGTGCCAGCAGCCAAGAGGGGAGAAACAGTTACGGGGGCACAGATACGCAGTATTTT. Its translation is CASSQEGRNSYGGTDTQYF.

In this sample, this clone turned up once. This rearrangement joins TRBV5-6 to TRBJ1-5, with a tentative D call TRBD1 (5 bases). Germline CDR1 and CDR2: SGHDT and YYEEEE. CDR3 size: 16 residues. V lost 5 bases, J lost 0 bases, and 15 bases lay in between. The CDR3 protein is CASSNWGLGSNQPQHF. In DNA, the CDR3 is TGTGCCAGCAGTAATTGGGGCCTCGGTAGCAATCAGCCCCAGCATTTT.

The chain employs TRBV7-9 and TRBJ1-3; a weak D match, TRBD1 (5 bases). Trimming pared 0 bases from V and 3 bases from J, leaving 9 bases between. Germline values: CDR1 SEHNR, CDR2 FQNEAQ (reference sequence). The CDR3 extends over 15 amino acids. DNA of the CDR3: TGTGCCAGCAGCTTAGCCGGAGGGGTTGGAAACACCATATATTTT. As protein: CASSLAGGVGNTIYF.

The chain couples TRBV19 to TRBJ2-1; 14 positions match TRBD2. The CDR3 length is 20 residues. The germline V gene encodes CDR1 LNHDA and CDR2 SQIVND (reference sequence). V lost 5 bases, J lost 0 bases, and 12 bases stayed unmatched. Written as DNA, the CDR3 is TGTGCCAGTAGTTTTCGGACTAGCGGGGGGCCCATTAGCTCCTACAATGAGCAGTTCTTC. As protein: CASSFRTSGGPISSYNEQFF. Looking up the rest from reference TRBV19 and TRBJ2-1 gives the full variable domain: DGGITQSPKYLFRKEGQNVTLSCEQNLNHDAMYWYRQDPGQGLRLIYYSQIVNDFQKGDIAEGYSVSREKKESFPLTVTSAQKNPTAFYLCASSFRTSGGPISSYNEQFFGPGTRLTVL.

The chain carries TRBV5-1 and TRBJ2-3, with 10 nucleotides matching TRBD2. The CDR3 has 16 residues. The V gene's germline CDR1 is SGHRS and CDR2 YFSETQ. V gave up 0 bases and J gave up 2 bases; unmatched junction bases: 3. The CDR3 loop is CASSLDSGGITDTQYF. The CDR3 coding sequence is TGCGCCAGCAGCTTGGATAGCGGGGGGATCACAGATACGCAGTATTTT.

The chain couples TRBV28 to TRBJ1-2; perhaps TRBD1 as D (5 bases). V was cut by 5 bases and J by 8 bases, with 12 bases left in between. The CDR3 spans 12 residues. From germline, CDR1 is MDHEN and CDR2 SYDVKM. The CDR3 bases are TGTGCCAGCAGTGCGCAGACAGAGGGCTACACCTTC. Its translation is CASSAQTEGYTF.

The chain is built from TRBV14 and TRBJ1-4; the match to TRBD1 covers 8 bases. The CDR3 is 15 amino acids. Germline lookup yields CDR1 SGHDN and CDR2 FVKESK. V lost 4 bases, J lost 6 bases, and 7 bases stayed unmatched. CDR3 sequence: CASSPGQEHYEKLFF. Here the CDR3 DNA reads TGTGCCAGCAGCCCGGGACAGGAACATTATGAAAAACTGTTTTTT.

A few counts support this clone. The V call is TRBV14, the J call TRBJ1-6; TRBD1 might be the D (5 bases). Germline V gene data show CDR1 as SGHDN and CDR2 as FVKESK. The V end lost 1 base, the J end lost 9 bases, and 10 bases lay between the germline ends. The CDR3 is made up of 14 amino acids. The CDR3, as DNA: TGTGCCAGCAGCCAAGCCCACCAGGGTTCACCCCTCCACTTT. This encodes CASSQAHQGSPLHF.

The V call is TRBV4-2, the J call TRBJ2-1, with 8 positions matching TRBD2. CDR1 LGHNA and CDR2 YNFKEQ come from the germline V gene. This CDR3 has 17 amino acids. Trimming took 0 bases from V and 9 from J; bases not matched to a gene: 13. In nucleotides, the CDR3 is TGTGCCAGCAGCCAAGAAGGGACGGGGGGGCCAGGCGGTGAGCAGTTCTTC. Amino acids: CASSQEGTGGPGGEQFF.

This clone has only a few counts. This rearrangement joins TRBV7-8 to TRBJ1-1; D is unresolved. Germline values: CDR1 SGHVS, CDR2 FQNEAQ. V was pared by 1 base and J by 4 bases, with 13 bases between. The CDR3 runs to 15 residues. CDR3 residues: CASSLVGGVSTEAFF. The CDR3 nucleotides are TGTGCCAGCAGCTTAGTTGGAGGCGTGAGCACTGAAGCTTTCTTT. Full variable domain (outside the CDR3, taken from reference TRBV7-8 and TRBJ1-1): GAGVSQSPRYKVAKRGQDVALRCDPISGHVSLFWYQQALGQGPEFLTYFQNEAQLDKSGLPSDRFFAERPEGSVSTLKIQRTQQEDSAVYLCASSLVGGVSTEAFFGQGTRLTVV.

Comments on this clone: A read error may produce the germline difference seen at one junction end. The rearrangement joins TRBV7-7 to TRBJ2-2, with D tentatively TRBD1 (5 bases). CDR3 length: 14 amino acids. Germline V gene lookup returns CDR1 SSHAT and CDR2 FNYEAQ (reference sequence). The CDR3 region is CASSSGGAPGELFF. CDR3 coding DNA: TGTGCTAGCAGCTCGGGTGGGGCCCCCGGGGAGCTGTTTTTT.

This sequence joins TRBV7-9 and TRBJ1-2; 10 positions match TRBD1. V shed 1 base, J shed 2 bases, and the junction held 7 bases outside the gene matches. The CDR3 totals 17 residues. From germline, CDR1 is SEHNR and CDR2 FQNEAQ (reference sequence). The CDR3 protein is CASSLGLSGQGNYGYTF. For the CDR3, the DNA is TGTGCCAGCAGCTTAGGGTTATCGGGACAGGGGAACTATGGCTACACCTTC.